A single sample gave rise to the 26 T cell receptor beta chains below, sequenced in a study of blood T cell repertoires in COVID-19. The table came from immunoSEQ multiplex PCR; TCRdb's copy has only in-frame clones and leaves some out. The sample consists of approximately 350,000 clones, 80% to 90% of them appearing once. The specimen sequenced was PBMCs or T cells enriched from blood (not recorded which). These receptors were collected from a man aged 18 to 29 who had recovered from COVID-19.

Points on this clone: Other nucleotide sequences from this sample produce the same CDR3. The chain joins TRBV15 to TRBJ1-5, with 7 positions matching TRBD1. Germline CDR1 is LNHNV and CDR2 is YYDKDF (reference sequence). This CDR3 contains 15 residues. The trim removed 0 bases at V and 6 bases at J, leaving 5 bases unmatched. This CDR3 is CATSRDRGGGQPQHF. As DNA, the CDR3 is TGTGCCACCAGCAGAGATCGAGGGGGCGGTCAGCCCCAGCATTTT. Looking up the rest from reference TRBV15 and TRBJ1-5 gives the full variable domain: DAMVIQNPRYQVTQFGKPVTLSCSQTLNHNVMYWYQQKSSQAPKLLFHYYDKDFNNEADTPDNFQSRRPNTSFCFLDIRSPGLGDTAMYLCATSRDRGGGQPQHFGDGTRLSIL.

This sequence joins TRBV3-1 (or the pseudogene TRBV3-2) and TRBJ2-7; D is uncertain. The CDR3 has 12 residues. The germline V gene has CDR1 LGHDT and CDR2 YNNKEL (reference sequence). V lost 6 bases and J 0 bases, leaving 6 bases between the germline ends. CDR3 DNA sequence: TGTGCCAGCAGTTGGAGCTCCTACGAGCAGTACTTC. Encoded protein: CASSWSSYEQYF.

V gene TRBV7-3 combines with J gene TRBJ1-1; the D gene is possibly TRBD1 (5 bases). The CDR3 has 13 amino acids. V was cut by 6 bases and J by 1 base, with 9 bases left in between. Germline-derived CDR1 and CDR2 are SGHTA and FQGTGA. This CDR3 reads CASRRTSNTEAFF. CDR3 bases: TGTGCCAGCAGGCGGACATCGAACACTGAAGCTTTCTTT.

There are a few counts of this clone. V usage is TRBV7-2 and J usage is TRBJ2-2; D is unclear. CDR3 size: 13 residues. Germline assignment: CDR1 SGHTA and CDR2 FQGNSA. As DNA, the CDR3 is TGTGCTACAACCGTACCGAACACCGGGGAGCTGTTTTTT. Protein product: CATTVPNTGELFF.

This chain links TRBV5-1 with TRBJ2-5; TRBD2 is a possible D gene (6 bases). Germline V CDR1 and CDR2: SGHRS, YFSETQ. There are 15 residues in the CDR3. V shed 3 bases and J shed 5 bases, with 17 bases lying between them. The CDR3 bases are TGCGCCAGCAGCTGGAGGGCTAGCTCCGGGGAGACCCAGTACTTC. Its protein product is CASSWRASSGETQYF.

The rearrangement joins TRBV29-1 to TRBJ2-7, with 10 bases aligning to TRBD2. V dropped 7 bases and J dropped 0; count of bases not matched to a gene: 12. Looked up from germline, CDR1 is SQVTM and CDR2 is ANQGSEA. This CDR3 has 16 residues. The CDR3 loop reads CSAIIGLAVTSYEQYF. In nucleotides, the CDR3 is TGCAGCGCTATAATAGGACTAGCGGTTACCTCCTACGAGCAGTACTTC.

V gene TRBV6-5 combines with J gene TRBJ1-1, with 7 positions matching TRBD1. Trimming removed 2 bases from V and 0 bases from J; junction bases left unmatched: 6. This CDR3 spans 16 amino acids. CDR1 MNHEY and CDR2 SVGAGI come from the germline V gene. The CDR3 region is CASSYSSGGMNTEAFF. The CDR3 coding sequence is TGTGCCAGCAGTTACAGCTCAGGGGGAATGAACACTGAAGCTTTCTTT.

This CDR3 reads CASSQGQYSIDEQFF. The CDR3, as DNA: TGTGCCAGCAGCCAGGGACAATATTCAATCGATGAGCAGTTCTTC. The chain has TRBV11-2 and TRBJ2-1, with D possibly matching TRBD1 (6 bases). With 5 bases removed from V and 8 bases from J, the gap between germline ends came to 19 bases. Germline CDR1 and CDR2: SGHAT and FQNNGV. This CDR3 spans 15 amino acids.

This chain uses TRBV6-5 with TRBJ1-2; TRBD1 might be the D (6 bases). Germline-derived CDR1 and CDR2 are MNHEY and SVGAGI. The CDR3 length is 14 residues. Deletions cut 5 bases from V and 8 bases from J, with 18 bases between. The CDR3: CASSPLTGIQGYTF. The CDR3 DNA follows: TGTGCCAGCAGTCCATTAACAGGGATTCAAGGCTACACCTTC.

The chain employs TRBV2 and TRBJ2-3; TRBD2 might be the D (6 bases). The CDR3 covers 17 residues. Deletions cut 5 bases from V and 2 bases from J, with 20 bases between. Germline V gene lookup returns CDR1 SNHLY and CDR2 FYNNEI. Here the CDR3 DNA reads TGTGCCAGCAGTCGAATGCGGGACTCCCCTTTCACAGATACGCAGTATTTT. It translates to CASSRMRDSPFTDTQYF.

The chain recombines TRBV9 with TRBJ2-5; no definite D call. From germline, CDR1 is SGDLS and CDR2 YYNGEE. Trimming removed 4 bases from V and 4 bases from J, with 5 bases in between. The CDR3 sequence is 11 residues long. CDR3 residues: CASSSSETQYF. CDR3 DNA: TGTGCCAGCAGCTCCTCAGAGACCCAGTACTTC.

This rearrangement joins TRBV6-5 to TRBJ2-5; TRBD2 agrees at 12 bases. The CDR3 is 14 amino acids. Germline V gives CDR1 MNHEY, CDR2 SVGAGI. V lost 10 bases and J lost 5; bases outside the gene matches: 8. CDR3 bases: TGTGCCACCCGGACTAGCGGGACTTCGGAGACCCAGTACTTC. Translating it yields CATRTSGTSETQYF.

The chain employs TRBV3-1 (or the pseudogene TRBV3-2) and TRBJ2-7, with 11 positions matching TRBD2. Looked up from germline, CDR1 is LGHDT and CDR2 is YNNKEL (reference sequence). The junction had 2 bases not matched to a gene; V was cut back by 3 bases and J by 1 base. This CDR3 has 15 amino acids. The CDR3 loop reads CASSHLAGGSYEQYF. Here the CDR3 DNA reads TGTGCCAGCAGCCACCTAGCGGGAGGATCCTACGAGCAGTACTTC.

V gene TRBV5-1 combines with J gene TRBJ2-7, with 8 bases identical to TRBD1. V lost 4 bases to trimming and J lost 6 bases; unmatched junction nucleotides: 3. CDR1 SGHRS and CDR2 YFSETQ come from the germline V gene. The CDR3 is made up of 12 amino acids. Here the CDR3 DNA reads TGCGCCAGCAGCCCCGGACAGGGCGAGCAGTACTTC. Translated: CASSPGQGEQYF.

The chain has TRBV9 and TRBJ1-6; possibly TRBD1 for D (6 bases). CDR1 is SGDLS, CDR2 YYNGEE, per germline. Trimming took off 3 bases at V and 5 bases at J, with 9 bases between the two ends. The CDR3 consists of 14 residues. The DNA of the CDR3 is TGTGCCAGCAGCGGACAGGTGAATAATTCACCCCTCCACTTT. It yields the protein CASSGQVNNSPLHF.

The chain carries TRBV24-1 and TRBJ2-2; 8 positions agree with TRBD1. Germline V gene sequence: CDR1 KGHDR, CDR2 SFDVKD. V shed 6 bases and J 2 bases; nucleotides not matched to a gene: 13. The CDR3 totals 18 residues. CDR3 in amino acids: CATSSGRGQGANTGELFF. In nucleotides, the CDR3 is TGTGCCACCAGTTCTGGTAGGGGGCAGGGGGCCAACACCGGGGAGCTGTTTTTT.

The J gene is TRBJ1-2, the V gene TRBV28; 10 nucleotides align to TRBD1. V was clipped by 3 bases and J by 8 bases; unmatched bases: 6. CDR3 length equals 14 residues. From germline, CDR1 is MDHEN and CDR2 SYDVKM. CDR3 loop: CASSLVGQGGGYTF. DNA of the CDR3: TGTGCCAGCAGTTTGGTAGGACAGGGGGGAGGCTACACCTTC.

The chain recombines TRBV28 with TRBJ2-3; the match to TRBD2 covers 7 bases. J lost 5 bases, V lost 8 bases, and 4 bases had no gene match. There are 12 residues in the CDR3. The germline V gene has CDR1 MDHEN and CDR2 SYDVKM. CDR3 protein: CASGRALDTQYF. The CDR3 DNA reads TGTGCCAGCGGGAGGGCCTTAGATACGCAGTATTTT.

The chain links TRBV5-6 to TRBJ2-6, with D perhaps TRBD1 (5 bases). Germline CDR1 SGHDT, CDR2 YYEEEE. The CDR3 length is 16 residues. Trimming removed 6 bases from V and 4 bases from J, with 17 bases in between. The DNA for the CDR3 is TGTGCCAGCAACAGGCAACCCCTCGGGGGGGCCAACGTCCTGACTTTC. Translated: CASNRQPLGGANVLTF.

The chain is built from TRBV29-1 and TRBJ1-3; tentatively, D is TRBD1 (6 bases). There are 14 residues in the CDR3. V was clipped by 4 bases and J by 2 bases, with 12 bases between them. The germline V gene encodes CDR1 SQVTM and CDR2 ANQGSEA. The CDR3 DNA sequence: TGCAGCGTTGGAGGGGGAAGTGCTGGAAACACCATATATTTT. Its translation is CSVGGGSAGNTIYF.

The V and J genes are TRBV7-9 and TRBJ2-3; 8 bases are shared with TRBD2. From germline, CDR1 is SEHNR and CDR2 FQNEAQ (reference sequence). The CDR3 is made up of 15 amino acids. Losses at the gene ends were 0 bases for V and 4 bases for J; bases not matched to a gene: 3. Written as DNA, the CDR3 is TGTGCCAGCAGCTTAGCAGCGGGAGTCCCAGATACGCAGTATTTT. It encodes CASSLAAGVPDTQYF.

V is TRBV2 and J is TRBJ1-4; TRBD1 matches at 9 bases. The germline CDR1 and CDR2 sequences are SNHLY and FYNNEI. This CDR3 region has 16 residues. V lost 0 bases and J lost 7; bases outside the gene matches: 6. Written as DNA, the CDR3 is TGTGCCAGCAGTGAAGCGCCGGGACAGGGTGTTGAAAAACTGTTTTTT. Its translation: CASSEAPGQGVEKLFF.

The chain carries TRBV5-1 and TRBJ1-1; weak D call: TRBD1 (5 bases). CDR1 is SGHRS and CDR2 is YFSETQ in the germline V gene. V lost 3 bases to trimming and J lost 5 bases, with 14 bases between them. The CDR3 extends over 14 amino acids. The CDR3 DNA follows: TGCGCCAGCAGCTCATCGGGGGTGAGGACTGAAGCTTTCTTT. It codes for CASSSSGVRTEAFF.

This chain links TRBV7-2 with TRBJ2-7, with 9 positions matching TRBD1. The length of the CDR3 is 15 residues. V trimming: 6 bases; J trimming: 0 bases; junction bases outside the gene matches: 6. Germline V gene lookup returns CDR1 SGHTA and CDR2 FQGNSA. CDR3 sequence (DNA): TGTGCCAGCAGTGGACAGGGGAGGAGCTCCTACGAGCAGTACTTC. This sequence encodes CASSGQGRSSYEQYF.

This clone was counted a single time. The V and J genes are TRBV12-5 and TRBJ1-3, with D uncertain. Per the germline V gene, CDR1 is LGHNT and CDR2 is FRNRAP. The CDR3 is 15 residues long. Between the trimmed V and J ends, which lost 6 bases and 2 bases, there was a span of 14 bases. CDR3 loop: CASGPAPYPGNTIYF. The DNA for the CDR3 is TGTGCTAGTGGGCCAGCGCCGTATCCTGGAAACACCATATATTTT.

Details on this clone: Other nucleotide sequences from this sample produce the same CDR3. The chain carries TRBV12-3 or TRBV12-4 and TRBJ1-2, with D possibly being TRBD1 (5 bases). The CDR3 contains 11 residues. V lost 3 bases to trimming and J lost 8 bases, with 7 bases between them. DNA for the CDR3: TGTGCCAGCAGTTTGGGGGGAGGCTACACCTTC. Encoded protein: CASSLGGGYTF.